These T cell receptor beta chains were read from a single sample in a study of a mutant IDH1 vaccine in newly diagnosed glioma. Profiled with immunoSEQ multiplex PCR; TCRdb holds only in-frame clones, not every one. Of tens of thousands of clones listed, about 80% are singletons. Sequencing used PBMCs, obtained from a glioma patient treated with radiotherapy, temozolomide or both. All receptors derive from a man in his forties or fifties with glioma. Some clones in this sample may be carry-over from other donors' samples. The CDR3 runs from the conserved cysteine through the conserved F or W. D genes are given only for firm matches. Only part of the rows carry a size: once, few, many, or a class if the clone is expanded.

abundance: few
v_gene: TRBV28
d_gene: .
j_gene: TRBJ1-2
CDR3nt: TGTGCCAGCAGTTTGTTTAGCTCTGCTTACTATGGCTACACCTTC
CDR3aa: CASSLFSSAYYGYTF

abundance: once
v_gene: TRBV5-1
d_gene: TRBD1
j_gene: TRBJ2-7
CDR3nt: TGCGCCAGCAGCACGGGACAGGGTGCATACGAGCAGTACTTC
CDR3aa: CASSTGQGAYEQYF

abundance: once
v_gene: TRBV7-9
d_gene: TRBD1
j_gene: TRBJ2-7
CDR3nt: TGTGCCAGCAGCGGACAACAGGGGACAGGCGAGCAGTACTTC
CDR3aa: CASSGQQGTGEQYF

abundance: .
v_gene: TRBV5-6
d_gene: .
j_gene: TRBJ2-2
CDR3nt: TGTGCCAGCAGCTTGGGGGGGACGAACACCGGGGAGCTGTTTTTT
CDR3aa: CASSLGGTNTGELFF

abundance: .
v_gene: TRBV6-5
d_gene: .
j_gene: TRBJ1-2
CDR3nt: TGTGCCAGCAGTCTTGGGCCGGATAATGGCTACACCTTC
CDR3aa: CASSLGPDNGYTF

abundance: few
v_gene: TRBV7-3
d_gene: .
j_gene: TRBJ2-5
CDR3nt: TGTGCCAGCAGCTCACAGGGCCAAGAGACCCAGTACTTC
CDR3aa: CASSSQGQETQYF

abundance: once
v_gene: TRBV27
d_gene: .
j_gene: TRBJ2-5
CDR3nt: TGTGCCAGCAAATCCTGGGAGACCCAGTACTTC
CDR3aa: CASKSWETQYF

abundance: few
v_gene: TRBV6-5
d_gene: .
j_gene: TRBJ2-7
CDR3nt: TGTGCCAGCAGTTACTCGATATTAGGGGTCGAGCAGTACTTC
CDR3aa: CASSYSILGVEQYF

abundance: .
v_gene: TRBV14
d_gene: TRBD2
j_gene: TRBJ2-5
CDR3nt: TGTGCCAGCAGCCAAGGCAGCGGGGCTGGGACCCAGTACTTC
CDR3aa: CASSQGSGAGTQYF

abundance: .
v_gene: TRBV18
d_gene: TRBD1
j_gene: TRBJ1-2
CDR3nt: TGTGCCAGCTCACCGCTAATGGGACAGGGGAACGAGGGCTACACCTTC
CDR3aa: CASSPLMGQGNEGYTF

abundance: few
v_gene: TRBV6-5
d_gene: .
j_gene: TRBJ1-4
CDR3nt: TGTGCCAGCAGTTACTCGAGCGGGGTTGGGGAAAAACTGTTTTTT
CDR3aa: CASSYSSGVGEKLFF

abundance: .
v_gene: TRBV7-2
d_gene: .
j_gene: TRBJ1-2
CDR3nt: TGTGCCAGCAGCTTAAACACGTGGGATTACTATGGCTACACCTTC
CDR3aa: CASSLNTWDYYGYTF

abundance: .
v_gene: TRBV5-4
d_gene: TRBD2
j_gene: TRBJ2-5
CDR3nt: TGTGCCAGCAGCTTGGAGGTTTCGGGGGGATTAGAGACCCAGTACTTC
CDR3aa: CASSLEVSGGLETQYF

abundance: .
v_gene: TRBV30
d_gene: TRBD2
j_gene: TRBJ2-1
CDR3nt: TGTGCCTGGAGGGCCCCCGGGACTAGAGGCGCCAATGAGCAGTTCTTC
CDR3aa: CAWRAPGTRGANEQFF

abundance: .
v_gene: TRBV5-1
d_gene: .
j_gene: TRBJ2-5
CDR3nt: TGCGCCAGCAGCTTGACGTCAGGGGAGGGAGAGACCCAGTACTTC
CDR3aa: CASSLTSGEGETQYF

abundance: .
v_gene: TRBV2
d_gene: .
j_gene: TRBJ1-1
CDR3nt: TGTGCCAGCACCCCCGAAAACACTGAAGCTTTCTTT
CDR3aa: CASTPENTEAFF

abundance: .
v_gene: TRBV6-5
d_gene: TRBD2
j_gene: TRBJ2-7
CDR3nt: TGTGCCAGCAGCAAGCGGGGGTTCACCTACGAGCAGTACTTC
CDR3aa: CASSKRGFTYEQYF

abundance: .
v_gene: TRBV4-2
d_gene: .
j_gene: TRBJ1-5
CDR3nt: TGTGCCAGCAGCCAAGGTTGGGGGGAGACGGGCAATCAGCCCCAGCATTTT
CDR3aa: CASSQGWGETGNQPQHF

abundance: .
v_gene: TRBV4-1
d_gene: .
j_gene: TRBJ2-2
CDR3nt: TGCGCCAGCAGCCTTAACCAGGCCGCCGGGGAGCTGTTTTTT
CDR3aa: CASSLNQAAGELFF

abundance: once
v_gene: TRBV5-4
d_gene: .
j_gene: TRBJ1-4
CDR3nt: TGTGCCAGCAGCTTGGAAAGTGGGGTTAATGAAAAACTGTTTTTT
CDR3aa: CASSLESGVNEKLFF

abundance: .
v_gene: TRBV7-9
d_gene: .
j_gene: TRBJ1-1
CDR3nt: TGTGCCAGCAGCCCCCTGCTTGGAGGGGGTTTCCCTGAAGCTTTCTTT
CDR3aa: CASSPLLGGGFPEAFF

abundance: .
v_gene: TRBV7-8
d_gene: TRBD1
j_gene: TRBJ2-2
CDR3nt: TGTGCCAGCAGCTTACGCGACAGGGGGAACACCGGGGAGCTGTTTTTT
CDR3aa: CASSLRDRGNTGELFF

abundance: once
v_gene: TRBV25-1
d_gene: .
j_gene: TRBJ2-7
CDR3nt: TGTGCCAGCAGTGAAGAGATGGTTATGGAAGCGGAGCAGTACTTC
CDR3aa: CASSEEMVMEAEQYF